Following are 18 T cell receptor beta chains from one sample sequenced in a study of T cell responses to AZD1222 COVID-19 vaccine (dated by TCRdb to about 2021). The time point tag for this specimen amounts to: baseline before first vaccination. Libraries came from the immunoSEQ multiplex PCR assay. The clones in this table, taken by TCRdb from immuneACCESS, are in-frame only. Not every clone is retained; where verified, under half of the shortfall comes from an unresolved V gene, and the cause of the rest is unknown. Counted in this sample were 100,000 to 150,000 clones; about 87% of them appeared once. The leading ten clones occupy roughly 4% of the sample. Material: peripheral blood, obtained on day 0 of AZD1222 vaccination. The receptors derive from an adult in good health.

The rearrangement uses TRBV7-2 and TRBJ1-6, with D possibly being TRBD1 (6 bases). CDR1 and CDR2 (germline): SGHTA, FQGNSA. The CDR3 runs 16 residues. Between the trimmed V and J ends, which lost 3 bases and 6 bases, there was a span of 15 bases. The DNA for the CDR3 is TGTGCCAGCAGCTTCGATACAGGGCAGGCTAATTCACCCCTCCACTTT. It is translated as CASSFDTGQANSPLHF.

The chain carries TRBV2 and TRBJ1-1; 9 bases are a match to TRBD1. V lost 6 bases, J lost 2 bases, and 4 bases stayed unmatched. The CDR3 covers 14 residues. Germline CDR1 and CDR2: SNHLY and FYNNEI. CDR3 sequence (DNA): TGTGCCAGCAGCGTACAGGGGGCCAACACTGAAGCTTTCTTT. Its protein product is CASSVQGANTEAFF.

This sequence joins TRBV21-1 and TRBJ2-3; TRBD2, the table's D call, lacks a check against the DNA. TRBV21-1 corresponds to a pseudogene. This CDR3 is built from 17 residues. The CDR3 spells CASSPVGSGGHTDTQYF. CDR3 nucleotide sequence: TGTGCCAGCAGCCCCGTGGGGAGCGGGGGACACACAGATACGCAGTATTTT.

The J gene is TRBJ1-3, the V gene TRBV18, with TRBD1 as a possible D gene (5 bases). Germline CDR1 KGHSH, CDR2 LQKENI. V dropped 1 base and J dropped 0 bases, with 10 bases sitting between them. This CDR3 comprises 16 residues. CDR3 coding DNA: TGTGCCAGCTCACCACAGGGGTCCGACTCTGGAAACACCATATATTTT. It encodes CASSPQGSDSGNTIYF.

This clone was found once. The CDR3 DNA follows: TGTGCCAGCAGTCCAGGGACTAGGGAGTTCTTC. Translating it yields CASSPGTREFF. The chain has TRBV6-2 or TRBV6-3 and TRBJ2-1; TRBD2 matches at 8 bases. Germline CDR1 MNHEY, CDR2 SVGEGT. The CDR3 consists of 11 residues. J gave up 14 bases and V 5 bases, and 5 bases lay outside the gene matches.

This rearrangement joins TRBV6-1 to TRBJ1-2, with 10 bases matching TRBD1. This CDR3 contains 18 residues. V lost 2 bases to trimming and J lost 4 bases; unmatched junction nucleotides: 13. Looked up from germline, CDR1 is MNHNS and CDR2 is SASEGT. CDR3 loop: CASSEPRDRGKGGYGYTF. In DNA form, the CDR3 reads TGTGCCAGCAGTGAACCCCGGGACAGGGGAAAAGGGGGCTATGGCTACACCTTC.

This clone occurred once. This sequence joins TRBV29-1 and TRBJ2-3; 8 nucleotides agree with TRBD2. This CDR3 comprises 14 residues. The junction had 6 bases not matched to a gene; V was cut back by 3 bases and J by 4 bases. Per germline, CDR1 SQVTM and CDR2 ANQGSEA. The CDR3 protein is CSVDVREVPDTQYF. The CDR3 DNA follows: TGCAGCGTTGACGTGCGGGAGGTGCCAGATACGCAGTATTTT.

This clone was observed a few times. The genes are TRBV7-9 and TRBJ2-7; tentatively, D is TRBD2 (6 bases). V lost 5 bases, J lost 3 bases, and 8 bases lay in between. The CDR3 has 12 residues. Germline V gene data show CDR1 as SEHNR and CDR2 as FQNEAQ (reference sequence). CDR3 sequence: CASSPGGYEQYF. The CDR3 DNA reads TGTGCCAGCAGCCCCGGGGGCTACGAGCAGTACTTC.

The chain links TRBV23-1 to TRBJ1-6; 8 bases align to TRBD1. TRBV23-1 is an ORF, and what it does is uncertain. The CDR3 totals 14 residues. V trimming: 6 bases; J trimming: 11 bases; junction bases outside the gene matches: 9. DNA for the CDR3: TGCGCCAGCAGACACCGGGACAGGTTACCACCCCTCCACTTT. Translated: CASRHRDRLPPLHF.

This chain joins TRBV5-6 and TRBJ2-1; D is unclear. V shed 3 bases and J shed 8 bases, with 12 bases lying between them. The CDR3 contains 13 residues. The germline V gene encodes CDR1 SGHDT and CDR2 YYEEEE. CDR3: CASSSRTADEQFF. In DNA, the CDR3 is TGTGCCAGCAGCTCCCGGACGGCCGATGAGCAGTTCTTC.

In DNA, the CDR3 is TGTGCCAGCAGTCTAATGGGACAGGGGCCAGATACGCAGTATTTT. Protein product: CASSLMGQGPDTQYF. The chain has TRBV27 and TRBJ2-3, with TRBD1 matching 10 bases. This CDR3 spans 15 amino acids. Germline CDR1 MNHEY, CDR2 SMNVEV (reference sequence). The V gene end was trimmed by 5 bases and the J gene end by 4 bases; junction bases not matched to a gene: 6.

This rearrangement joins TRBV3-1 (or the pseudogene TRBV3-2) to TRBJ2-7; D tentatively fits TRBD1 or TRBD2 (5 bases each). The CDR3 extends over 15 amino acids. Deletions cut 0 bases from V and 5 bases from J, with 14 bases between. The V gene's germline CDR1 is LGHDT and CDR2 YNNKEL (reference sequence). The CDR3 region is CASSQEITGPNEQYF. The CDR3 DNA sequence: TGTGCCAGCAGCCAAGAGATAACGGGGCCCAACGAGCAGTACTTC.

This clone was seen more than once but under ten times. The chain uses TRBV4-1 and TRBJ2-7; D not resolved. V lost 1 base, J lost 4 bases, and 8 bases lay in between. Germline lookup yields CDR1 MGHRA and CDR2 YSYEKL. The CDR3 loop spans 13 amino acids. The CDR3 DNA is TGCGCCAGCAGCCAAGGGACCCTTTACGAGCAGTACTTC. It encodes CASSQGTLYEQYF.

There are a few counts of this clone. CDR3 in DNA: TGTGCCAGCAGCCCGACAGGGGCGGGCTACGAGCAGTACTTC. Translated: CASSPTGAGYEQYF. The rearrangement links TRBV7-8 to TRBJ2-7, with 8 positions matching TRBD1. The germline CDR1 and CDR2 sequences are SGHVS and FQNEAQ. The CDR3 has 14 residues. V lost 5 bases and J lost 3; bases outside the gene matches: 6.

This rearrangement joins TRBV5-4 to TRBJ1-3; no firm D call. The CDR3 is 14 residues long. Trimming left V 6 bases short and J 0 bases short, with 10 bases between. Germline CDR1 reads SGHNT; CDR2 reads YYREEE (reference sequence). The CDR3 DNA reads TGTGCCAGCACCACAGCCTCCTCTGGAAACACCATATATTTT. Translated: CASTTASSGNTIYF.

Only one count was recorded for this clone. This chain connects TRBV27 to TRBJ1-6, with 10 bases matching TRBD1. The CDR3 has 17 residues. The germline CDR1 and CDR2 sequences are MNHEY and SMNVEV (reference sequence). V lost 4 bases to trimming and J lost 8 bases; unmatched junction nucleotides: 11. The CDR3 coding sequence is TGTGCCAGCAGTTCAGCGACAGGGGGCGCGTCTTATTCACCCCTCCACTTT. Amino acid sequence: CASSSATGGASYSPLHF.

This rearrangement joins TRBV4-1 to TRBJ2-4; D perhaps matches TRBD2 (6 bases). CDR1 is MGHRA, CDR2 YSYEKL, per germline. V lost 3 bases and J 6 bases, leaving 27 bases between the germline ends. This CDR3 is built from 19 residues. The CDR3 nucleotides are TGCGCCAGCAGCCACCCCGCCCGCCGGCAGGGAGGTGAGGGAAACATTCAGTACTTC. It is translated as CASSHPARRQGGEGNIQYF.

This chain joins TRBV2 and TRBJ2-2; D not resolved. The CDR3 extends over 12 amino acids. CDR1 and CDR2 from the germline V gene are SNHLY and FYNNEI. V lost 8 bases, J lost 3 bases, and 7 bases lay in between. The CDR3 loop is CASARDTGELFF. In DNA, the CDR3 is TGTGCCAGCGCTAGAGACACCGGGGAGCTGTTTTTT. The entire variable domain, with the rest obtained from reference TRBV2 and TRBJ2-2, is as follows: EPEVTQTPSHQVTQMGQEVILRCVPISNHLYFYWYRQILGQKVEFLVSFYNNEISEKSEIFDDQFSVERPDGSNFTLKIRSTKLEDSAMYFCASARDTGELFFGEGSRLTVL.